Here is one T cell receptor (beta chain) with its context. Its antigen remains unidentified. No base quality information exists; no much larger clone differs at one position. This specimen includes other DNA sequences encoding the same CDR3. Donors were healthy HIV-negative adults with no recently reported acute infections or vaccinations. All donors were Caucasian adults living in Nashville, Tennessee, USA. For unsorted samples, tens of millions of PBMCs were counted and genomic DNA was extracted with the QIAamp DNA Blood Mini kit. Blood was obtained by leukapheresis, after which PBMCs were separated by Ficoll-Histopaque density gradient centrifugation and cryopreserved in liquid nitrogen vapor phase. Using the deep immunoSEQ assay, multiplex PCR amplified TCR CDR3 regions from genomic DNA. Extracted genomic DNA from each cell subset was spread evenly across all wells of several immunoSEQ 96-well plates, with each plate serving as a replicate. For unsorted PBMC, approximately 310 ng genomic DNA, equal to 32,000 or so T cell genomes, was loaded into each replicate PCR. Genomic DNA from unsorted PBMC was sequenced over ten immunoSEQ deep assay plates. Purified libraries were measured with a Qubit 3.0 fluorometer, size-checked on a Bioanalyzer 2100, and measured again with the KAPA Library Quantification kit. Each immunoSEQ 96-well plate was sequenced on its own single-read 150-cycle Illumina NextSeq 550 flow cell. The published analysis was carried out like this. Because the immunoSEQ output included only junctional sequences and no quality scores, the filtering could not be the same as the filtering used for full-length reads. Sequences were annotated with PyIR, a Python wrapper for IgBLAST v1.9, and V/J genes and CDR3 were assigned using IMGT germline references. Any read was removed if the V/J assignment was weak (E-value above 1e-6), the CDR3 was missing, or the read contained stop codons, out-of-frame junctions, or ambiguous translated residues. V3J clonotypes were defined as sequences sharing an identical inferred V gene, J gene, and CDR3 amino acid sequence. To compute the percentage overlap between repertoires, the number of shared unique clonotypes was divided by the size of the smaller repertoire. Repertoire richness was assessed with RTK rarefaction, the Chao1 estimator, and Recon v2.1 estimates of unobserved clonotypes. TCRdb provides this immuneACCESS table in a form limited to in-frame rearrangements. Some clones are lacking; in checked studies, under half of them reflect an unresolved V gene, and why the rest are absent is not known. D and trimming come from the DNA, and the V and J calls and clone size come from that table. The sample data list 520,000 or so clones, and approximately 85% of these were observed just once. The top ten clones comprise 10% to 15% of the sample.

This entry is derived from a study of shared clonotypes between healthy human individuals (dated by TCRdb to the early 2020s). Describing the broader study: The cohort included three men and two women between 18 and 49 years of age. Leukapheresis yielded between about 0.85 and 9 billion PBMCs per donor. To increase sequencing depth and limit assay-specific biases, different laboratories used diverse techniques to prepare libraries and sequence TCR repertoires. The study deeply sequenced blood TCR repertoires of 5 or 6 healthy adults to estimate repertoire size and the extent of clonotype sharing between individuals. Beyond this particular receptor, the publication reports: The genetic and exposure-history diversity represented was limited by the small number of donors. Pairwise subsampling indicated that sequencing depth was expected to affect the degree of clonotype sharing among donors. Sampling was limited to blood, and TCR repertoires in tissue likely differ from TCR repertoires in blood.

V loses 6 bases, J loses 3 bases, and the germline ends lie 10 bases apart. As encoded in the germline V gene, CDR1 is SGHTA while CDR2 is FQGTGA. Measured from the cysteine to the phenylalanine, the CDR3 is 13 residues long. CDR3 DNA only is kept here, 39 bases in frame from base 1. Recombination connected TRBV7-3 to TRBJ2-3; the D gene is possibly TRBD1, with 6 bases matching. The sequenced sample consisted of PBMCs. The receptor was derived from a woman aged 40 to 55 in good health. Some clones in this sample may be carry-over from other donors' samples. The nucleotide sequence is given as TGTGCCAGCAGGGCTACAGGGACAGATACGCAGTATTTT. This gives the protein CASRATGTDTQYF.